The rows below give T cell receptor beta chains drawn from one sample of a study of cytomegalovirus exposure and HLA in healthy donors. Sequencing was performed with immunoSEQ multiplex PCR; in TCRdb, only in-frame clones are kept and a portion is missing. This sample's table reports 100,000 to 150,000 clones. The sample was PBMCs. Every receptor here comes from a woman aged 40 to 50 in good health and CMV-seropositive. Each CDR3 is given with its conserved first and last residue. The D gene is left open where the match is weak.

cdr3_aa | j_call | d_call | v_call
CASSLGGTNQPQHF | TRBJ1-5 | . | TRBV28
CASSLTENYGYTF | TRBJ1-2 | . | TRBV6-5
CSATHSYEQYF | . | . | TRBV20-1
CASSLGTGADIQYF | TRBJ2-4 | TRBD1 | TRBV7-3
CASSPGQQRTQYF | TRBJ2-5 | TRBD1 | TRBV5-6
CASSLWEQSQGYGYTF | TRBJ1-2 | . | TRBV28
CASSEGGRETQYF | TRBJ2-5 | . | TRBV2
CASSQAGGGTGELFF | TRBJ2-2 | TRBD2 | TRBV14
CASSPPTDARETQYF | TRBJ2-5 | . | TRBV18
CASTPLGSAEAFF | TRBJ1-1 | . | TRBV19
CAISEQGAGGGYTF | TRBJ1-2 | TRBD1 | TRBV10-3
CASSDTPRDGYNEQFF | TRBJ2-1 | . | TRBV25-1
CASKDRRQSSTDTQYF | TRBJ2-3 | TRBD1 | TRBV5-4
CSVEGAPGGPNYGYTF | TRBJ1-2 | TRBD1 | TRBV29-1
CASSMHSVGQFYGYTF | TRBJ1-2 | . | TRBV19
CASSQVLRSSYNEQFF | TRBJ2-1 | . | TRBV4-1
CASSLMTGEGQPQHF | TRBJ1-5 | TRBD1 | TRBV5-1
CASSLTRYEQFF | TRBJ2-1 | . | TRBV5-1
CAWSVVGVETQYF | TRBJ2-5 | . | TRBV30
CASAWGTGSSNQPQHF | TRBJ1-5 | TRBD1 | TRBV6-6
CASKESPSRNEQFF | TRBJ2-1 | . | TRBV28
CASSSTGERIEKLFF | TRBJ1-4 | TRBD1 | TRBV25-1
CASSTGLAGEQETQYF | TRBJ2-5 | TRBD2 | TRBV7-3
CASSAGTGGTDTQYF | TRBJ2-3 | TRBD1 | TRBV5-4
CASSSLDRDRETQYF | TRBJ2-5 | TRBD1 | TRBV11-2
CASLRGVQETQYF | TRBJ2-5 | . | TRBV7-8
CASGTTQETQYF | TRBJ2-5 | TRBD2 | TRBV9
CASSPRAGGTYEQYF | TRBJ2-7 | TRBD2 | TRBV11-2
CASSIGETGSNQPQHF | TRBJ1-5 | TRBD1 | TRBV19
CAWSVGGGNQPQHF | TRBJ1-5 | . | TRBV30
CATSRFKRGEKLFF | TRBJ1-4 | . | TRBV15
CASSLGSRNTDTQYF | TRBJ2-3 | . | TRBV7-7
CASSLSWTDPSTDTQYF | TRBJ2-3 | . | TRBV7-3
CASSEGGGTDTQYF | TRBJ2-3 | . | TRBV6-4
CASSLGQGATETQYF | TRBJ2-5 | TRBD1 | TRBV7-9
CASSPLLRGGNEQFF | TRBJ2-1 | TRBD2 | TRBV18
CACSPGQINEQYF | TRBJ2-7 | TRBD1 | TRBV30
CASSFSGLGNQPQHF | TRBJ1-5 | . | TRBV7-9
CASSRDRGEETQYF | TRBJ2-5 | TRBD1 | TRBV28
CASSPQESSYEQYF | TRBJ2-7 | . | TRBV7-8
CASSIGGQASGEQYF | TRBJ2-7 | TRBD1 | TRBV19
CSARLAGARARFNEQFF | TRBJ2-1 | TRBD2 | TRBV29-1
CASSRAGPPYNEQFF | TRBJ2-1 | TRBD2 | TRBV4-3
CASSEGWAQPQHF | TRBJ1-5 | . | TRBV6-1
CASSQGLAGARDTQYF | TRBJ2-3 | TRBD2 | TRBV4-1
CASKIQGSNQPQHF | TRBJ1-5 | TRBD1 | TRBV19
CASSVQSYSYEQYF | TRBJ2-7 | . | TRBV5-1
CASSLPGFNQPQHF | TRBJ1-5 | . | TRBV28
CATPRAGPNNEQFF | TRBJ2-1 | . | TRBV28
CASSPRGSTEAFF | TRBJ1-1 | . | TRBV19
CASSEGPGTGFLRQYF | TRBJ2-3 | TRBD1 | TRBV6-1
CASSRRQAHQPQHF | TRBJ1-5 | . | TRBV6-6